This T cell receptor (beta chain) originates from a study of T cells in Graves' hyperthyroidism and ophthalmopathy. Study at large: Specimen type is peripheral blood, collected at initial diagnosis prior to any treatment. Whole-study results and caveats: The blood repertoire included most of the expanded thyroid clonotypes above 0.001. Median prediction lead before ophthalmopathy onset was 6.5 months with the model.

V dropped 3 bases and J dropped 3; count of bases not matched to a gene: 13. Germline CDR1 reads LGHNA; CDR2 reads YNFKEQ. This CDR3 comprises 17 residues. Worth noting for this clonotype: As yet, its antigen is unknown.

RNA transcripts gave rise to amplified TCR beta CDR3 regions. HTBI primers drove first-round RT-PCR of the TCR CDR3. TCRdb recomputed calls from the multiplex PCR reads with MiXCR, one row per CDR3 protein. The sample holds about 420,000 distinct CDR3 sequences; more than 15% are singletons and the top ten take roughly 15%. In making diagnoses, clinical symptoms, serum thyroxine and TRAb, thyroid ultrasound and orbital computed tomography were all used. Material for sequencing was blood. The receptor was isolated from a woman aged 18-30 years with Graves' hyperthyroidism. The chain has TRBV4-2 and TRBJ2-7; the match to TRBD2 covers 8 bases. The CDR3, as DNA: TGTGCCAGCAGCCATCCCACCCCTTCCGGGGGGGGCTACGAGCAGTACTTC. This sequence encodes CASSHPTPSGGGYEQYF.